The next 17 T cell receptor beta chains were all read from a single sample in a study of Tregs in tolerant kidney transplant recipients. Clones were sequenced by immunoSEQ multiplex PCR, and TCRdb holds only the in-frame ones, with some missing. This table holds about 81,000 clones, about 91% found once. Mixed chimerism was transient after nonmyeloablative marrow transplants from related graft donors. The source material was CD4+ T cells from blood (PBMCs), sampled 24 months after the transplant. These receptor sequences come from a human patient who received a combined kidney and bone marrow transplant. The T cells may partly be graft donor cells.

The CDR3 sequence is CASSRKGVVSTDTQYF. The CDR3 DNA reads as TGTGCCAGCAGCCGGAAAGGGGTAGTTAGCACAGATACGCAGTATTTT. This chain links TRBV7-6 with TRBJ2-3, with D perhaps matching TRBD1 (5 bases). The CDR3 length is 16 residues. V was shortened by 5 bases and J by 0 bases, with 15 bases between the two germline ends. CDR1 SGHVS and CDR2 FNYEAQ come from the germline V gene.

The chain links TRBV10-3 to TRBJ2-1; 7 positions agree with TRBD2. Germline values: CDR1 ENHRY, CDR2 SYGVKD. J was trimmed by 5 bases and V by 0 bases; bases with no gene match: 4. There are 15 residues in the CDR3. This chain's CDR3 is CAISESAGVNNEQFF. CDR3 DNA sequence: TGTGCCATCAGTGAGTCCGCGGGAGTGAACAATGAGCAGTTCTTC.

The V gene is TRBV5-1, the J gene TRBJ1-1; possible D gene TRBD1, 6 bases. The CDR3 is 15 amino acids. Trimming removed 4 bases at V and 7 bases at J, with 20 bases between. Germline CDR1 and CDR2: SGHRS and YFSETQ. As DNA, the CDR3 is TGCGCCAGCAGCCGGAGTGGGGACAACATTCATGAAGCTTTCTTT. This codes for CASSRSGDNIHEAFF.

The chain recombines TRBV5-5 with TRBJ2-7, with TRBD1 matching over 9 bases. Germline V lookup: CDR1 SGHKS, CDR2 YYEKEE (reference sequence). The V segment lost 4 bases and the J segment 0 bases; nucleotides outside the gene matches: 5. The CDR3 sequence is 15 residues long. CDR3 in amino acids: CASSRGTGSSYEQYF. CDR3 sequence (DNA): TGTGCCAGCAGCCGCGGGACAGGGAGCTCCTACGAGCAGTACTTC. The full variable domain, rest sourced from reference TRBV5-5 and TRBJ2-7, is DAGVTQSPTHLIKTRGQQVTLRCSPISGHKSVSWYQQVLGQGPQFIFQYYEKEERGRGNFPDRFSARQFPNYSSELNVNALLLGDSALYLCASSRGTGSSYEQYFGPGTRLTVT.

The chain has TRBV14 and TRBJ2-1; 10 bases fit TRBD2. This CDR3 is 18 amino acids long. The V gene's germline CDR1 is SGHDN and CDR2 FVKESK. The ends lost 1 base at V and 0 bases at J; junction bases unmatched: 6. The CDR3 DNA reads TGTGCCAGCAGCCAAGGTAGCGGGGGGCCCGGCTCCTACAATGAGCAGTTCTTC. Translated: CASSQGSGGPGSYNEQFF. The full variable domain, with the rest looked up from reference TRBV14 and TRBJ2-1, is EAGVTQFPSHSVIEKGQTVTLRCDPISGHDNLYWYRRVMGKEIKFLLHFVKESKQDESGMPNNRFLAERTGGTYSTLKVQPAELEDSGVYFCASSQGSGGPGSYNEQFFGPGTRLTVL.

V usage is TRBV30 and J usage is TRBJ2-3; possibly TRBD1 for D (5 bases). V lost 1 base to trimming and J lost 1 base, with 9 bases between them. Germline V CDR1 and CDR2: GTSNPN, SVGIG (reference sequence). The CDR3 covers 14 residues. CDR3 sequence: CAWSAGHGTDTQYF. For the CDR3, the DNA is TGTGCCTGGAGTGCTGGACACGGCACAGATACGCAGTATTTT.

The chain combines TRBV7-6 with TRBJ2-1, with 11 positions matching TRBD2. With V trimmed by 0 bases and J by 4 bases, 11 bases remained unmatched. The length of the CDR3 is 19 residues. Looked up from germline, CDR1 is SGHVS and CDR2 is FNYEAQ. CDR3 in DNA: TGTGCCAGCAGCTTAGCCTGGTCCCGACTAGCGGGGAGATACAATGAGCAGTTCTTC. It is translated as CASSLAWSRLAGRYNEQFF.

CDR3 sequence reads: CASSQAFSALAGPTDTQYF. The CDR3 DNA sequence: TGCGCCAGCAGCCAAGCTTTTTCCGCACTAGCGGGGCCCACAGATACGCAGTATTTT. The chain employs TRBV4-1 and TRBJ2-3; 10 bases line up with TRBD2. The V segment lost 1 base and the J segment 2 bases; nucleotides outside the gene matches: 12. Germline CDR1 is MGHRA and CDR2 is YSYEKL. The CDR3 totals 19 residues.

The rearrangement links TRBV19 to TRBJ1-4; 7 bases line up with TRBD1. Trimming cost V 6 bases and J 1 base; bases outside gene matches: 5. CDR1 and CDR2 (germline): LNHDA, SQIVND (reference sequence). The CDR3 extends over 15 amino acids. The CDR3 reads CASSTTGETNEKLFF. DNA for the CDR3: TGTGCCAGTAGCACAACAGGGGAAACTAATGAAAAACTGTTTTTT.

The genes are TRBV7-2 and TRBJ1-2; TRBD1 aligns across 7 bases. The V gene's germline CDR1 is SGHTA and CDR2 FQGNSA. CDR3 size: 15 residues. The V gene end was trimmed by 4 bases and the J gene end by 4 bases; junction bases not matched to a gene: 9. The CDR3 nucleotides are TGTGCCAGCAGCTCTACCGGACAGGTCCCCTATGGCTACACCTTC. Amino acid sequence: CASSSTGQVPYGYTF.

This chain joins TRBV28 and TRBJ1-4; 7 bases align to TRBD1. The CDR3 covers 16 residues. The junction had 10 bases not matched to a gene; V was cut back by 7 bases and J by 2 bases. The V gene's germline CDR1 is MDHEN and CDR2 SYDVKM. The CDR3 DNA is TGTGCCAGCAAGACAGGGTGGGGGGTGACTAATGAAAAACTGTTTTTT. This sequence encodes CASKTGWGVTNEKLFF.

This clone was counted once. The chain links TRBV9 to TRBJ2-4, with TRBD2 matching over 8 bases. The CDR3 totals 14 residues. V gave up 2 bases and J gave up 11 bases; unmatched junction bases: 9. Per germline, CDR1 SGDLS and CDR2 YYNGEE. CDR3 in amino acids: CASSVTGLDSLQYF. In DNA, the CDR3 is TGTGCCAGCAGCGTGACGGGACTAGATTCGCTTCAGTACTTC.

The chain couples TRBV25-1 to TRBJ1-1, with D possibly TRBD1 on 5 matching bases. Trimming cost V 2 bases and J 11 bases, with 15 bases left between them. The CDR3 length is 13 residues. Germline CDR1 MGHDK, CDR2 SYGVNS. The CDR3 region is CASSERREGTAFF. The CDR3 DNA reads as TGTGCCAGCAGTGAAAGGAGGGAGGGGACGGCTTTCTTT.

The rearrangement links TRBV6-1 to TRBJ2-2; a possible D gene is TRBD2 (5 bases). V dropped 8 bases and J dropped 6 bases, with 19 bases sitting between them. The CDR3 is 15 amino acids. The germline gives CDR1 MNHNS, CDR2 SASEGT. The CDR3 spells CASLITSLPSGELFF. As DNA, the CDR3 is TGTGCCAGCCTAATCACTAGTTTGCCTTCCGGGGAGCTGTTTTTT.

CDR3 region: CASSSQGRNQPQHF. The CDR3 DNA reads as TGTGCCAGTAGTAGCCAGGGCCGGAATCAGCCCCAGCATTTT. The chain uses TRBV19 and TRBJ1-5; perhaps TRBD1 as D (5 bases). CDR1 is LNHDA and CDR2 is SQIVND in the germline V gene (reference sequence). CDR3 length: 14 amino acids. V was trimmed by 4 bases and J by 4 bases, leaving 11 bases between them.

The V call is TRBV7-9, the J call TRBJ2-4, with a tentative D call TRBD1 (5 bases). CDR1 SEHNR and CDR2 FQNEAQ come from the germline V gene (reference sequence). V shed 5 bases and J shed 8 bases, with 13 bases lying between them. The CDR3 spans 13 residues. CDR3 nucleotide sequence: TGTGCCAGCAGCCCCGGACATGGAGACATTCAGTACTTC. Translating gives CASSPGHGDIQYF.

V and J are TRBV9 and TRBJ2-3; D remains ambiguous. Per germline, CDR1 SGDLS and CDR2 YYNGEE. CDR3 length: 13 residues. V was trimmed by 8 bases and J by 2 bases, leaving 12 bases between them. The CDR3, as DNA: TGTGCCAGTACGAGGAGTCTCACAGATACGCAGTATTTT. Encoded protein: CASTRSLTDTQYF. The full variable domain, in which reference TRBV9 and TRBJ2-3 provide the parts outside the CDR3, is DSGVTQTPKHLITATGQRVTLRCSPRSGDLSVYWYQQSLDQGLQFLIQYYNGEERAKGNILERFSAQQFPDLHSELNLSSLELGDSALYFCASTRSLTDTQYFGPGTRLTVL.